Below, one TCR beta chain is given with its context. Trimming removed 7 bases from V and 0 bases from J, with 13 bases in between. Per the germline V gene, CDR1 is SEHNR and CDR2 is FQNEAQ (reference sequence). CDR3 length equals 14 residues. These data belong to a study of blood T cell repertoires in COVID-19. Turning to the study itself: The United States, Italy and Spain provided the acute and convalescent COVID-19 samples. PBMCs, B-cell-depleted T cells, or T cells provided the cDNA or gDNA that made up the material.

As processed by the authors: How many nucleated cells were present was estimated from reference gene primer amplification. TCRdb keeps only in-frame clones here, not all; method: immunoSEQ multiplex PCR. The DNA gave D and trimming, while V, J and clone size come from that table. The table includes under 85,000 clones, approximately 82% detected once. The rearrangement joins TRBV7-9 to TRBJ2-7; maybe TRBD1 (6 bases). This TCR was recovered from a human donor in a cohort sampled during active COVID-19. The sample taken for sequencing was peripheral blood. The chain's CDR3 is CASTQGISSYEQYF. DNA of the CDR3: TGTGCCAGCACACAGGGCATCAGCTCCTACGAGCAGTACTTC.